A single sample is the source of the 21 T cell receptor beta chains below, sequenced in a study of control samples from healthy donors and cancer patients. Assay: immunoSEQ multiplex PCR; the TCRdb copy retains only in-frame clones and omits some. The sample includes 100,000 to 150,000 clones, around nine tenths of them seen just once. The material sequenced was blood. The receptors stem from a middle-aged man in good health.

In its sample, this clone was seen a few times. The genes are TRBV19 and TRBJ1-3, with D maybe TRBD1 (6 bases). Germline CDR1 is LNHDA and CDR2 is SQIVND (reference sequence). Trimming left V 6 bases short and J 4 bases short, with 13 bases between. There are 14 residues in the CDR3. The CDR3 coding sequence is TGTGCCAGTAGCACAGGGTCTCCGGGAAACACCATATATTTT. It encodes CASSTGSPGNTIYF.

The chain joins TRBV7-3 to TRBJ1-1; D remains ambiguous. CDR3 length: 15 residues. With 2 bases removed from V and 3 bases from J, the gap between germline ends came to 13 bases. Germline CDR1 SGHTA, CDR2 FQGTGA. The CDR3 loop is CASSLQGYGDTEAFF. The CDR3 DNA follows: TGTGCCAGCAGCTTACAAGGGTATGGGGACACTGAAGCTTTCTTT.

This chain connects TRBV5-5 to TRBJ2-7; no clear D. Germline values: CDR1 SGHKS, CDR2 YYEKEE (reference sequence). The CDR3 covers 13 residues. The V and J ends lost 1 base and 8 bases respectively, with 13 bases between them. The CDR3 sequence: CASSLYRTAKQYF. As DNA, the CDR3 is TGTGCCAGCAGCTTGTATAGGACGGCCAAGCAGTACTTC.

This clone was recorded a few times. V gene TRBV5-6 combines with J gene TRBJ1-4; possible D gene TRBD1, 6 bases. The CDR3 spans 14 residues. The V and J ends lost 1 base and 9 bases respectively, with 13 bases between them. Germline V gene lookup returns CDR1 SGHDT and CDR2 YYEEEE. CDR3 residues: CASSLHRTAQKLFF. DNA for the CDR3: TGTGCCAGCAGCTTGCATAGGACAGCCCAAAAACTGTTTTTT.

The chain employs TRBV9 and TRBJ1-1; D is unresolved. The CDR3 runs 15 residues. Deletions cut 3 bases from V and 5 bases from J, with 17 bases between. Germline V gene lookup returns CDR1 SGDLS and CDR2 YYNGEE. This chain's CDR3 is CASSGPGASSTEAFF. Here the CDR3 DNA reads TGTGCCAGCAGCGGACCTGGCGCTTCGTCGACTGAAGCTTTCTTT.

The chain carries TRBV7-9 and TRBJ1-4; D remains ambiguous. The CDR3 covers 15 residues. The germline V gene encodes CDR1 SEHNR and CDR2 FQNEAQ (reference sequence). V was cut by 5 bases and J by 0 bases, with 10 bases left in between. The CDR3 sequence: CASSEERPTNEKLFF. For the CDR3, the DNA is TGTGCCAGCAGCGAAGAAAGACCAACTAATGAAAAACTGTTTTTT. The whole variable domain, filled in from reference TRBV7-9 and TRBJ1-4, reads DTGVSQNPRHKITKRGQNVTFRCDPISEHNRLYWYRQTLGQGPEFLTYFQNEAQLEKSRLLSDRFSAERPKGSFSTLEIQRTEQGDSAMYLCASSEERPTNEKLFFGSGTQLSVL.

CDR3 nucleotides: TGTGCCAGCAGCTTAGCGGGGGTTACCGGGGAGCTGTTTTTT. Protein product: CASSLAGVTGELFF. The V call is TRBV3-1 (or the pseudogene TRBV3-2), the J call TRBJ2-2, with 9 positions matching TRBD2. The CDR3 consists of 14 residues. Germline V gene lookup returns CDR1 LGHDT and CDR2 YNNKEL (reference sequence). J lost 5 bases, V lost 5 bases, and 3 bases had no gene match.

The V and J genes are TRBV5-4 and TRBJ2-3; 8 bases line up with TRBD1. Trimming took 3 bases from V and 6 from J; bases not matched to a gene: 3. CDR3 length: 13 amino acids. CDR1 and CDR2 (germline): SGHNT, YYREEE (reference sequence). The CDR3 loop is CASSSRQGDTQYF. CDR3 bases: TGTGCCAGCAGCTCTCGACAGGGGGATACGCAGTATTTT.

The CDR3 sequence: CASSRSLTSGGQETQYF. The CDR3 region has the DNA TGTGCCAGCAGCAGGTCGTTGACTAGCGGGGGCCAAGAGACCCAGTACTTC. The rearrangement uses TRBV21-1 and TRBJ2-5; no DNA check was done on the table's D call, TRBD2. TRBV21-1 is designated a pseudogene. CDR3 length: 17 amino acids.

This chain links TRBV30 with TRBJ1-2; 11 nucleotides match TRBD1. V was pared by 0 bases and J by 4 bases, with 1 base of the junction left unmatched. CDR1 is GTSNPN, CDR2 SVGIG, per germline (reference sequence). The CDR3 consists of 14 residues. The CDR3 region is CAWSVGTGGYGYTF. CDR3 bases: TGTGCCTGGAGTGTCGGGACAGGGGGCTATGGCTACACCTTC.

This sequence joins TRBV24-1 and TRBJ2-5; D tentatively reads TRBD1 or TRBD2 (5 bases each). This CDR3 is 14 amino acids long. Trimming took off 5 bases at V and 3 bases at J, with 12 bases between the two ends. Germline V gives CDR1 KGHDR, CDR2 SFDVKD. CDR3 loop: CATSAYGTKETQYF. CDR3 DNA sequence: TGTGCCACCAGTGCTTATGGGACGAAAGAGACCCAGTACTTC.

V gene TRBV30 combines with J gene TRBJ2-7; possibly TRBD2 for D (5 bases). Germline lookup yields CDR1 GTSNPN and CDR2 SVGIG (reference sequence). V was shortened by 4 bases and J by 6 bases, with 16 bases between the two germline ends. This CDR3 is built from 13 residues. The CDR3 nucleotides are TGTGCCTGGACAAATGGCGGGTCTCGCGAGCAGTACTTC. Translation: CAWTNGGSREQYF.

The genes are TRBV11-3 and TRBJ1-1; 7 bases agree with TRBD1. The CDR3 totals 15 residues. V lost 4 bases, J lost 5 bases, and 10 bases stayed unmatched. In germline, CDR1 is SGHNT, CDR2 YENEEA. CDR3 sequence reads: CASSSRQGRGTEAFF. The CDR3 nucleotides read TGTGCCAGCAGCTCGAGACAGGGAAGAGGAACTGAAGCTTTCTTT.

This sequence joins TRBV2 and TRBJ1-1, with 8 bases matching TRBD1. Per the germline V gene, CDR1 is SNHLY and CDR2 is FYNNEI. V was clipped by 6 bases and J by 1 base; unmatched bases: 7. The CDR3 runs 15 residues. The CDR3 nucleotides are TGTGCCAGCAGGGAACGGACAGGGCGGAACACTGAAGCTTTCTTT. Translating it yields CASRERTGRNTEAFF.

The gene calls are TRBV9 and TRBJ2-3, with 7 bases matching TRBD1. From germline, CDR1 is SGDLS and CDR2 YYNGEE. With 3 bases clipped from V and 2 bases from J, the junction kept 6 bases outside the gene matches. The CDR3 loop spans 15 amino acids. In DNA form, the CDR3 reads TGTGCCAGCAGCGCGCGGACAGGACTCACAGATACGCAGTATTTT. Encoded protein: CASSARTGLTDTQYF. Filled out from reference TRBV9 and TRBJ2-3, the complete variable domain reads DSGVTQTPKHLITATGQRVTLRCSPRSGDLSVYWYQQSLDQGLQFLIQYYNGEERAKGNILERFSAQQFPDLHSELNLSSLELGDSALYFCASSARTGLTDTQYFGPGTRLTVL.

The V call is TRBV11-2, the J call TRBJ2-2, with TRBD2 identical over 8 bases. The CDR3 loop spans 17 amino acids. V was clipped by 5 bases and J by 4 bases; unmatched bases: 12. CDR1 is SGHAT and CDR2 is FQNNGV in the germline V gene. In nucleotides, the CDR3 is TGTGCCAGCAGCCCGCACGCGGGGGGAGGAAGCACCGGGGAGCTGTTTTTT. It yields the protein CASSPHAGGGSTGELFF.

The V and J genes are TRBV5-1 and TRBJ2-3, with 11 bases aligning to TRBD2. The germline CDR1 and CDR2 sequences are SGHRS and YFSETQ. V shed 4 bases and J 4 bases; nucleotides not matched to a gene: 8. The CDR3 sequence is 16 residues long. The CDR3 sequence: CASSDSTSGVADTQYF. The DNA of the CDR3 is TGCGCCAGCAGCGACTCGACTAGCGGGGTCGCAGATACGCAGTATTTT.

Written as DNA, the CDR3 is TGTGCCAGCTCAAAGCGGACAGGGCCCTACGAGCAGTACTTC. Translation: CASSKRTGPYEQYF. The gene calls are TRBV19 and TRBJ2-7, with 8 nucleotides matching TRBD1. CDR3 length: 14 residues. From germline, CDR1 is LNHDA and CDR2 SQIVND (reference sequence). J lost 2 bases, V lost 9 bases, and 9 bases had no gene match.

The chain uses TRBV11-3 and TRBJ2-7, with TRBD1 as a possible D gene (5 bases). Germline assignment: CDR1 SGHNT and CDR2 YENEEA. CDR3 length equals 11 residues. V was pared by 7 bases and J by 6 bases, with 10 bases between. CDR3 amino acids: CASNKRGEQYF. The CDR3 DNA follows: TGTGCCAGCAACAAAAGGGGCGAGCAGTACTTC.

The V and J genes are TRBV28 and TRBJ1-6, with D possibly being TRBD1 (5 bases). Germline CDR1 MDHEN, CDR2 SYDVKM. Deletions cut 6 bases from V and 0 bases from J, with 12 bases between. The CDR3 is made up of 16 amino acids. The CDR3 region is CASRKGDNSYNSPLHF. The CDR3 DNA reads TGTGCCAGCAGAAAAGGGGATAACTCCTATAATTCACCCCTCCACTTT.

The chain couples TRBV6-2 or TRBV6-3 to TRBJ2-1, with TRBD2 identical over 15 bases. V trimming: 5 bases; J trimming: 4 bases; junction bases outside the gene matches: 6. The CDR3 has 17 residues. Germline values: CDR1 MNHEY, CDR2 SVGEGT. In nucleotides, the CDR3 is TGTGCCAGCAGTACCCGGACTAGCGGGGGGGGTTACAATGAGCAGTTCTTC. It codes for CASSTRTSGGGYNEQFF.